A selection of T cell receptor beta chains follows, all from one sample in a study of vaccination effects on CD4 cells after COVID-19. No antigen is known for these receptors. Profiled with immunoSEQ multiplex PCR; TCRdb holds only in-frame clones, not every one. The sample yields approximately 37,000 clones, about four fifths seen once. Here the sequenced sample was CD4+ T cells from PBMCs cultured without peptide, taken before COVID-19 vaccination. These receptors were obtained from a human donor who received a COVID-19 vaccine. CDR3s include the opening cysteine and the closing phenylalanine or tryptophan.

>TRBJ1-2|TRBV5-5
CASSSPLRGPIGGYTF
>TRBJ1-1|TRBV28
CASSPRLFRKAPTEAFF
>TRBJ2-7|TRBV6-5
CASSSPPKGRDYEQYF
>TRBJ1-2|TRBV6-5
CASSQGSNGYTF
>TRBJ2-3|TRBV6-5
CASSLDGQGDTQYF
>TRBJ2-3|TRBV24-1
CATSDPSKDTQYF
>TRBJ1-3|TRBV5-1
CASSLETGSGNTIYF
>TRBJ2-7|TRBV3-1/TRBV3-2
CASSLSGTGLYEQYF
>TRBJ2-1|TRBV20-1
CSAPTGNEQFF
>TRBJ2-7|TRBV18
CASSPRLAGGSSYEQYF
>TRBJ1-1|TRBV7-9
CASSLGSGAVNTEAFF
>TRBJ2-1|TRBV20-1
CSASGGAPAHNEQFF
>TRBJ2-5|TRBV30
CAWSRGQAEETQYF
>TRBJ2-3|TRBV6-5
CASSLSGPTDTQYF
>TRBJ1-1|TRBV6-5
CASRKGGSNTEAFF